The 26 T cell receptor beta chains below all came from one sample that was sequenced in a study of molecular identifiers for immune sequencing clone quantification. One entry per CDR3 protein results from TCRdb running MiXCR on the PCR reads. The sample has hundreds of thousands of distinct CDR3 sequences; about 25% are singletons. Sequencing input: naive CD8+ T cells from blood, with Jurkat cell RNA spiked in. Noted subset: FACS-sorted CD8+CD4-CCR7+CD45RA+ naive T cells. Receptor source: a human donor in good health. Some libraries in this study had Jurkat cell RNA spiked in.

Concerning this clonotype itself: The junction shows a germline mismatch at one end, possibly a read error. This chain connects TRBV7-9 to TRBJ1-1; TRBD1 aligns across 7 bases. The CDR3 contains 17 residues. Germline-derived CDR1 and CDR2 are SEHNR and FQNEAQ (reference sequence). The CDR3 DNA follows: TGTGCCAGCCGCTTAGTTGGGGGTCGGGCAGGGGGCACTGAAGCTTTCTTT. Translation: CASRLVGGRAGGTEAFF.

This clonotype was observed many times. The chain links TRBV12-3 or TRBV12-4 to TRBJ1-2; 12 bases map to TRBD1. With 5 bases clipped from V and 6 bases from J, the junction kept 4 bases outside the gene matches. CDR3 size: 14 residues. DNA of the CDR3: TGTGCCAGCAGTACTGGGACAGGGGGCAATGGCTACACCTTC. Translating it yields CASSTGTGGNGYTF.

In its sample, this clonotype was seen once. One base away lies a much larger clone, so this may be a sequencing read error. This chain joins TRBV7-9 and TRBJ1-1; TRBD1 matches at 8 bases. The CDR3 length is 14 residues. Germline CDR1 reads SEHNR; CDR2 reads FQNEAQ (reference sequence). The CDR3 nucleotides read TGTGCCAGCAGCCCGGACAGGGTGGTTCCTGAAGTTTTCTTT. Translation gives CASSPDRVVPEVFF.

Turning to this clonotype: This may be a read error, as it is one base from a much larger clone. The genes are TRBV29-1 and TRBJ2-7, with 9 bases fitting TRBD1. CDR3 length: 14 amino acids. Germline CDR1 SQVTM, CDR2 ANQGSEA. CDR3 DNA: TGCGGCGTCGGAGGAACAGGGGGCGGTTACGAGCAGTACTTC. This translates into CGVGGTGGGYEQYF.

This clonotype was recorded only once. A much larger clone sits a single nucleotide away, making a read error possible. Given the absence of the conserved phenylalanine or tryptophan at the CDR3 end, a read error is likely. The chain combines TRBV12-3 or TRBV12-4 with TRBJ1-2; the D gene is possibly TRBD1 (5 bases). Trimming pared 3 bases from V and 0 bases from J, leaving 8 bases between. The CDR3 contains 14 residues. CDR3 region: CASSFQGSNYGYTL. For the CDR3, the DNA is TGTGCCAGCAGTTTTCAGGGATCTAACTATGGCTACACCCTC.

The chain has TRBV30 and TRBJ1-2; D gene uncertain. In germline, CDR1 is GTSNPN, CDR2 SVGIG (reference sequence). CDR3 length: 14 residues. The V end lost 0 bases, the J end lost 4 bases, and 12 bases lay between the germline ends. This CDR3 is CAWSVRGAGYGYTF. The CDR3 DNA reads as TGTGCCTGGAGTGTTCGAGGAGCCGGCTATGGCTACACCTTC.

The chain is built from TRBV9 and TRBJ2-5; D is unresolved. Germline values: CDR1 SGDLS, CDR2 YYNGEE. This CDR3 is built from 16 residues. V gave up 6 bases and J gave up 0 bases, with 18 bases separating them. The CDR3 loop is CASTEGWSIYQETQYF. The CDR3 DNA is TGTGCCAGCACCGAAGGATGGTCGATTTACCAAGAGACCCAGTACTTC.

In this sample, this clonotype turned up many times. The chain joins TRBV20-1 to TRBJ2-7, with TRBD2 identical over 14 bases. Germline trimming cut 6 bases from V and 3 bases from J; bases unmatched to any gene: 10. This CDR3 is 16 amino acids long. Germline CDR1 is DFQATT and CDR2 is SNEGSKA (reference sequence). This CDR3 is CSAPTSGRAGVYEQYF. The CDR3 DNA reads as TGCAGTGCACCGACTAGCGGGAGGGCCGGAGTCTACGAGCAGTACTTC.

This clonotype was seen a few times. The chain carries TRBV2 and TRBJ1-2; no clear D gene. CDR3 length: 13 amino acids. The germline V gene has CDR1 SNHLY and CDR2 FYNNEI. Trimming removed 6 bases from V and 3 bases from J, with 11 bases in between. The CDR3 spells CASRDNGYYGYTF. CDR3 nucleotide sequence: TGTGCCAGCAGAGACAACGGATACTATGGCTACACCTTC.

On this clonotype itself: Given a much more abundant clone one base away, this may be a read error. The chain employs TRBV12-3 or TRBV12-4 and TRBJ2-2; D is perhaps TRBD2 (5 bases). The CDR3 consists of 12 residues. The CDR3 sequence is CASTRNTGELSF. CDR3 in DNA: TGTGCCAGCACCCGGAACACCGGGGAGCTGTCTTTT.

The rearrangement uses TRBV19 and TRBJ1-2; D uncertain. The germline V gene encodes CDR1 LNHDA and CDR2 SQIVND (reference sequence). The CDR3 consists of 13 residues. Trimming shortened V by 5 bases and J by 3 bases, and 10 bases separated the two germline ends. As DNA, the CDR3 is TGTGCCAGTAGTTGGAGTCCTGACTATGGCTACACCTTC. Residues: CASSWSPDYGYTF.

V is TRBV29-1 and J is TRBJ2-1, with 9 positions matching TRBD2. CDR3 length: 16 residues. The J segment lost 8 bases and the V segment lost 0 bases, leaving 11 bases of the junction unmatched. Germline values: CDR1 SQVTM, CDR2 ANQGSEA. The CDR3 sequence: CSVEDGGLALEYEQFF. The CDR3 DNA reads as TGCAGCGTTGAAGATGGGGGACTAGCTCTTGAGTATGAGCAGTTCTTC.

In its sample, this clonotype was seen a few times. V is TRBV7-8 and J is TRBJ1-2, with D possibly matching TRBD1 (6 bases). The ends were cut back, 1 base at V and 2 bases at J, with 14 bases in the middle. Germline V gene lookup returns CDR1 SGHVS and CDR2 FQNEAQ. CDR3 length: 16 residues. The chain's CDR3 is CASSLEGGGPNYGYTF. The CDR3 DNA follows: TGTGCCAGCAGCTTAGAGGGCGGGGGGCCCAACTATGGCTACACCTTC.

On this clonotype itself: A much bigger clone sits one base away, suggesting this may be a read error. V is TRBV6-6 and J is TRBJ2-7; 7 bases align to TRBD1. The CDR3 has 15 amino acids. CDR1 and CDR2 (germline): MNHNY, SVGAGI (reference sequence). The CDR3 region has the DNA TGTGCCAGCAGCCCCGACAGGGTGGGCCCCTACGCGCAGTACTTC. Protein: CASSPDRVGPYAQYF.

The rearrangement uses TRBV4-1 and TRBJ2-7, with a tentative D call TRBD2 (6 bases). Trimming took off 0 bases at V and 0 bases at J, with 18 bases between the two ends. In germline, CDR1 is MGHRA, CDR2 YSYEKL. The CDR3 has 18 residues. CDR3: CASSQEQPAGLSSYEQYF. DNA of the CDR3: TGCGCCAGCAGCCAAGAGCAGCCGGCGGGGTTGAGCTCCTACGAGCAGTACTTC.

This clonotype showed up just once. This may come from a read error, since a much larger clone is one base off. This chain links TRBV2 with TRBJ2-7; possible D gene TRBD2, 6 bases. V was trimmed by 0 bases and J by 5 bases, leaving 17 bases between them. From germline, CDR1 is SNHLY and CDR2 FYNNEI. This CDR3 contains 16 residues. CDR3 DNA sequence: TGTGCCAGCAGTGAAGCGGGCGCGGGGCCTACCCACGAGCAGTACTTC. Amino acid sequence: CASSEAGAGPTHEQYF.

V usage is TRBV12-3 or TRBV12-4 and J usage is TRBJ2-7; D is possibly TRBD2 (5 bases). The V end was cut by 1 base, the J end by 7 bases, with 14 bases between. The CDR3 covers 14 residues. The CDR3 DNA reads TGTGCCAGCAGTTTAGGTGGGATTGACTATGAGCAGTACTTC. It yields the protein CASSLGGIDYEQYF.

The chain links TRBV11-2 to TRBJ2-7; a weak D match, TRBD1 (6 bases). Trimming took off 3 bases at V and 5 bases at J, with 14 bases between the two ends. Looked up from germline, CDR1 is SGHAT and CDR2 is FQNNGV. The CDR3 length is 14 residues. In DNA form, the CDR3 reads TGTGCCAGCAGCTTCAGGGGTCCGATTAACGAGCAGTACTTC. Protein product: CASSFRGPINEQYF.

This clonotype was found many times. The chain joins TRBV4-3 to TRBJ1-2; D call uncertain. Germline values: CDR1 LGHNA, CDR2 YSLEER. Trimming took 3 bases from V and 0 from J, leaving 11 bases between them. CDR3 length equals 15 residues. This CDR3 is CASSQQQITNYGYTF. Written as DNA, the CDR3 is TGCGCCAGCAGCCAGCAGCAGATAACTAACTATGGCTACACCTTC.

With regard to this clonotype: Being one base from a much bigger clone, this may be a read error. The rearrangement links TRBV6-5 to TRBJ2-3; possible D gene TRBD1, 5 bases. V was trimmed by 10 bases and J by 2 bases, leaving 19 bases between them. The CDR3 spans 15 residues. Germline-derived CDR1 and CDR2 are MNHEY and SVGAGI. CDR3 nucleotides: TGTGCCACTGCTCTGGGGCCTGGGGACACAGATACGCAGTATTTT. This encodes CATALGPGDTDTQYF.

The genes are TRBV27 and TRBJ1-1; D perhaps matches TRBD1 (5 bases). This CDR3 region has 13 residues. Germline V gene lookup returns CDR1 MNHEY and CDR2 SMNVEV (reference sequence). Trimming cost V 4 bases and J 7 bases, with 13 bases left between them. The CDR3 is CASSSPGQDEAFF. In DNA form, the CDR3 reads TGTGCCAGCAGTTCTCCGGGGCAAGATGAAGCTTTCTTT.

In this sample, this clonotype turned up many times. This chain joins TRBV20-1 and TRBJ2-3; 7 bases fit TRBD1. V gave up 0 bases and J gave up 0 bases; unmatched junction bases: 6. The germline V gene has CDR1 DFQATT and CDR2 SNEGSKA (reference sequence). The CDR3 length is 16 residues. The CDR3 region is CSARDGTEWSTDTQYF. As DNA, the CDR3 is TGCAGTGCTAGAGATGGGACAGAGTGGAGCACAGATACGCAGTATTTT.

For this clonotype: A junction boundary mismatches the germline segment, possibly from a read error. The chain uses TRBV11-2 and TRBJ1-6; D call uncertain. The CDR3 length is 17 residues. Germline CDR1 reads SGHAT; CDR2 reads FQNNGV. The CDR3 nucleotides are TGTGCCAGCAGCTTATCGGCCAGTAGCTCCTATAATTCACCCCTCCCCTTT. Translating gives CASSLSASSSYNSPLPF.

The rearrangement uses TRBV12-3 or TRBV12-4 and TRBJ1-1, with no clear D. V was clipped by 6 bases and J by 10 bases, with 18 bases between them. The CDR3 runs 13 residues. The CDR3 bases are TGTGCCAGCAGCCCGTACAGTCGCGAGTCAGCTTTCTTT. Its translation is CASSPYSRESAFF.

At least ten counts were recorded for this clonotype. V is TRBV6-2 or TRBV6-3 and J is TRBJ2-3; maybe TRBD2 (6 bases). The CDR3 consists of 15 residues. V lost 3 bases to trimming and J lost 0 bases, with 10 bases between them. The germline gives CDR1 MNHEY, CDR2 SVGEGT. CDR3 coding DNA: TGTGCCAGCAGTTATGAGGCGGGGAGCACAGATACGCAGTATTTT. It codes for CASSYEAGSTDTQYF.

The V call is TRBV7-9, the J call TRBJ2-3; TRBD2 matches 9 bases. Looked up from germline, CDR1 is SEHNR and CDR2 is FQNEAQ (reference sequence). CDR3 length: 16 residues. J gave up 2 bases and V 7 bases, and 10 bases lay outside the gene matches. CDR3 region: CASIGGLAGNTDTQYF. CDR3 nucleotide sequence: TGTGCCAGCATAGGAGGGCTAGCGGGGAACACAGATACGCAGTATTTT.